Following are 23 T cell receptor beta chains from one sample sequenced in a study of blood T cell repertoires in COVID-19. Assay used: immunoSEQ multiplex PCR; TCRdb lists only in-frame clones, some missing. The sample has hundreds of thousands of clones; about nine tenths are singletons. Sequencing was carried out using peripheral blood. These receptors came from a woman in her thirties with active or convalescent COVID-19.

This CDR3 reads CASSQDLDRLGGYTF. The CDR3 DNA reads as TGTGCCAGCAGCCAAGATCTTGACAGGCTGGGCGGCTACACCTTC. The rearrangement uses TRBV3-1 (or the pseudogene TRBV3-2) and TRBJ1-2; a weak D match, TRBD1 (6 bases). The CDR3 sequence is 15 residues long. The V end was cut by 0 bases, the J end by 8 bases, with 16 bases between. Per the germline V gene, CDR1 is LGHDT and CDR2 is YNNKEL (reference sequence).

The chain links TRBV10-3 to TRBJ2-7, with D possibly TRBD2 on 5 matching bases. The CDR3 runs 13 residues. Between the trimmed V and J ends, which lost 0 bases and 6 bases, there was a span of 9 bases. CDR1 is ENHRY, CDR2 SYGVKD, per germline. CDR3 in amino acids: CAISESREGEQYF. CDR3 DNA sequence: TGTGCCATCAGTGAGTCCCGGGAAGGCGAGCAGTACTTC.

V usage is TRBV6-4 and J usage is TRBJ2-1; 11 bases fit TRBD2. The J segment lost 6 bases and the V segment lost 3 bases, leaving 7 bases of the junction unmatched. The CDR3 sequence is 16 residues long. Germline CDR1 is MRHNA and CDR2 is SNTAGT. The CDR3 DNA sequence: TGTGCCAGCAGTGAATTTGTTCTAGCGGGAGGCAATGAGCAGTTCTTC. Its protein product is CASSEFVLAGGNEQFF.

V and J are TRBV3-1 (or the pseudogene TRBV3-2) and TRBJ1-1; D gene uncertain. The CDR3 consists of 13 residues. Germline V lookup: CDR1 LGHDT, CDR2 YNNKEL (reference sequence). Trimming removed 1 base at V and 5 bases at J, with 8 bases between. CDR3 nucleotides: TGTGCCAGCAGCCAAGGAGACATAACTGAAGCTTTCTTT. Translated, it gives CASSQGDITEAFF.

CDR3 sequence: CASRVGGLDYGYTF. The CDR3 DNA sequence: TGTGCCAGCAGGGTCGGGGGGCTTGACTATGGCTACACCTTC. J is TRBJ1-2 and V is TRBV28; possibly TRBD1 for D (6 bases). This CDR3 is 14 amino acids long. Germline values: CDR1 MDHEN, CDR2 SYDVKM. Trimming cost V 6 bases and J 3 bases, with 14 bases left between them.

This chain uses TRBV19 with TRBJ2-7; TRBD2 aligns across 7 bases. The CDR3 extends over 14 amino acids. Germline loops: CDR1 LNHDA, CDR2 SQIVND (reference sequence). Germline trimming cut 4 bases from V and 3 bases from J; bases unmatched to any gene: 6. The CDR3 region has the DNA TGTGCCAGTAGTAGCAGCGGGACCCACTACGAGCAGTACTTC. This encodes CASSSSGTHYEQYF.

The chain couples TRBV9 to TRBJ2-3; 10 bases align to TRBD2. This CDR3 is built from 20 residues. Per germline, CDR1 SGDLS and CDR2 YYNGEE. With V trimmed by 4 bases and J by 4 bases, 21 bases remained unmatched. The CDR3 DNA reads as TGTGCCAGCAGCCCACTGTCTGCGACTAGCGGGTTCGGCGTTTCAGATACGCAGTATTTT. Encoded protein: CASSPLSATSGFGVSDTQYF.

This rearrangement joins TRBV10-3 to TRBJ2-2, with TRBD1 matching over 8 bases. The CDR3 length is 18 residues. V shed 6 bases and J 7 bases; nucleotides not matched to a gene: 19. Germline V gene sequence: CDR1 ENHRY, CDR2 SYGVKD. CDR3 DNA sequence: TGTGCCATCAGGACGACGGACAGGGAAATACGGGTGGGCGGGGAGCTGTTTTTT. It yields the protein CAIRTTDREIRVGGELFF.

V is TRBV4-1 and J is TRBJ2-7, with D possibly TRBD2 on 5 matching bases. V lost 4 bases to trimming and J lost 0 bases, with 10 bases between them. This CDR3 has 14 amino acids. The V gene's germline CDR1 is MGHRA and CDR2 YSYEKL. CDR3 DNA: TGCGCCAGCAGCCCCCGGGGAAGCTCCTACGAGCAGTACTTC. It yields the protein CASSPRGSSYEQYF.

CDR3: CASSEDRLNTEAFF. CDR3 coding DNA: TGTGCCAGCAGTGAAGACAGGCTGAACACTGAAGCTTTCTTT. The rearrangement links TRBV6-1 to TRBJ1-1, with TRBD1 as a possible D gene (5 bases). Germline V lookup: CDR1 MNHNS, CDR2 SASEGT. This CDR3 has 14 amino acids. V was pared by 1 base and J by 0 bases, with 6 bases between.

The V and J genes are TRBV6-5 and TRBJ1-4; 9 bases agree with TRBD1. This CDR3 is 15 amino acids long. Per the germline V gene, CDR1 is MNHEY and CDR2 is SVGAGI. V lost 6 bases, J lost 9 bases, and 11 bases stayed unmatched. The CDR3 bases are TGTGCCAGCAGGCCGCGTGGGACAGGGCATAAAAAACTGTTTTTT. Translating gives CASRPRGTGHKKLFF.

The chain recombines TRBV2 with TRBJ1-2; maybe TRBD1 (5 bases). Per the germline V gene, CDR1 is SNHLY and CDR2 is FYNNEI. The CDR3 spans 15 residues. The V gene lost 7 bases and the J gene lost 4 bases, with 19 bases spanning the gap. CDR3 amino acids: CASTILGPGGYGYTF. The CDR3 DNA is TGTGCCAGCACTATTCTCGGCCCCGGGGGCTATGGCTACACCTTC.

The genes are TRBV6-1 and TRBJ2-7; TRBD2 aligns across 10 bases. The trim removed 3 bases at V and 3 bases at J, leaving 5 bases unmatched. CDR1 is MNHNS and CDR2 is SASEGT in the germline V gene. The CDR3 sequence is 15 residues long. The DNA of the CDR3 is TGTGCCAGCAGTGAGGTAGCGGGGGGCCTCTACGAGCAGTACTTC. It specifies CASSEVAGGLYEQYF.

The chain links TRBV19 to TRBJ1-5; D is possibly TRBD1 (5 bases). Trimming cost V 5 bases and J 0 bases, with 20 bases left between them. This CDR3 is built from 18 residues. The germline V gene encodes CDR1 LNHDA and CDR2 SQIVND (reference sequence). The CDR3 region is CASSQQGARIISNQPQHF. DNA of the CDR3: TGTGCCAGTAGTCAACAAGGGGCTCGTATTATTAGCAATCAGCCCCAGCATTTT.

The CDR3 DNA is TGCGCCAGCAGCCAAGACCACAGCTCTGGGGCCAACGTCCTGACTTTC. Its protein product is CASSQDHSSGANVLTF. The V and J genes are TRBV4-1 and TRBJ2-6, with D unresolved. The CDR3 runs to 16 residues. With 0 bases removed from V and 0 bases from J, the gap between germline ends came to 6 bases. Looked up from germline, CDR1 is MGHRA and CDR2 is YSYEKL.

This clone was observed a single time. V and J are TRBV9 and TRBJ2-2; tentatively, D is TRBD2 (7 bases). Germline V gives CDR1 SGDLS, CDR2 YYNGEE. The V end was cut by 0 bases, the J end by 8 bases, with 11 bases between. The CDR3 has 14 amino acids. The CDR3 nucleotides are TGTGCCAGCAGCGTAGCTGGGGGGGCTGGGGAGCTGTTTTTT. This encodes CASSVAGGAGELFF.

The chain uses TRBV25-1 and TRBJ2-5; the D gene is possibly TRBD2 (5 bases). V was clipped by 0 bases and J by 3 bases, with 8 bases between them. CDR1 MGHDK and CDR2 SYGVNS come from the germline V gene. CDR3 length: 14 amino acids. CDR3 protein: CASSEYRREETQYF. CDR3 DNA: TGTGCCAGCAGTGAATACCGGCGGGAAGAGACCCAGTACTTC.

The J gene is TRBJ2-1, the V gene TRBV19, with 12 bases fitting TRBD2. The CDR3 length is 18 residues. The J segment lost 7 bases and the V segment lost 4 bases, leaving 14 bases of the junction unmatched. The V gene's germline CDR1 is LNHDA and CDR2 SQIVND (reference sequence). This CDR3 reads CASSSRGASGRAKNEQFF. Written as DNA, the CDR3 is TGTGCCAGTAGTAGCAGGGGGGCTAGCGGGAGGGCAAAAAATGAGCAGTTCTTC.

The chain employs TRBV7-2 and TRBJ2-7; TRBD2 might be the D (6 bases). CDR3 length: 16 residues. V lost 1 base to trimming and J lost 3 bases, with 16 bases between them. The germline gives CDR1 SGHTA, CDR2 FQGNSA. CDR3 sequence (DNA): TGTGCCAGCAGCTTAGAGGGACTGGACACAAGCTACGAGCAGTACTTC. Residues: CASSLEGLDTSYEQYF.

CDR3 sequence: CASSSTTGQGLHQPQHF. CDR3 in DNA: TGTGCCAGCAGCTCAACGACAGGACAGGGCCTACATCAGCCCCAGCATTTT. J is TRBJ1-5 and V is TRBV7-9, with 8 bases fitting TRBD1. From germline, CDR1 is SEHNR and CDR2 FQNEAQ (reference sequence). The CDR3 covers 17 residues. V lost 4 bases to trimming and J lost 5 bases; unmatched junction nucleotides: 13.

This chain connects TRBV30 to TRBJ2-1; TRBD2 matches 8 bases. The CDR3 loop spans 15 amino acids. The germline gives CDR1 GTSNPN, CDR2 SVGIG (reference sequence). Trimming cost V 1 base and J 8 bases; bases outside gene matches: 10. The CDR3 DNA reads TGTGCCTGGAGTGATTCTAGCGGGTGGGGTCATGAGCAGTTCTTC. This sequence encodes CAWSDSSGWGHEQFF.

The rearrangement uses TRBV7-9 and TRBJ2-5, with a tentative D call TRBD1 (6 bases). The CDR3 runs 13 residues. The V end lost 7 bases, the J end lost 3 bases, and 12 bases lay between the germline ends. The V gene's germline CDR1 is SEHNR and CDR2 FQNEAQ (reference sequence). The CDR3 bases are TGTGCCAGCAACAATCAGGGGAAAGAGACCCAGTACTTC. Translating it yields CASNNQGKETQYF.

V and J are TRBV5-5 and TRBJ2-4, with 7 bases matching TRBD2. CDR1 is SGHKS and CDR2 is YYEKEE in the germline V gene (reference sequence). This CDR3 is built from 15 residues. J was trimmed by 1 base and V by 2 bases; bases with no gene match: 3. DNA for the CDR3: TGTGCCAGCAGCTTAGCGGGAACGGCCAAAAACATTCAGTACTTC. It codes for CASSLAGTAKNIQYF.